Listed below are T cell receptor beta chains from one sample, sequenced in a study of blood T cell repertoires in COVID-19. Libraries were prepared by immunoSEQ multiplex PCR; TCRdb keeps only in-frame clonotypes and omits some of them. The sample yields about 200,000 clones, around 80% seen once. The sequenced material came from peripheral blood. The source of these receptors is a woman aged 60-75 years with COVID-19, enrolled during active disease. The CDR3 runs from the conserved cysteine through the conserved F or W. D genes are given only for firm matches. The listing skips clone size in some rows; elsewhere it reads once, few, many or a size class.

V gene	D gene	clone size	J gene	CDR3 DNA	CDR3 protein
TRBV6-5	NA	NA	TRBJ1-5	TGTGCCAGCAGCGCCGACACCCATCAGCCCCAGCATTTT	CASSADTHQPQHF
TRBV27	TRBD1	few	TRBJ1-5	TGTGCCAGCAGTGTCACAGGGGGCCGGAATCAGCCCCAGCATTTT	CASSVTGGRNQPQHF
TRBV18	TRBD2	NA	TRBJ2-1	TGTGCCAGCTCACCACGCGGCGGGGGTGAGCAGTTCTTC	CASSPRGGGEQFF
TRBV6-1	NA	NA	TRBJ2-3	TGTGCCAGCAGTGAAGTAGGGAGCAGCGCAGATACGCAGTATTTT	CASSEVGSSADTQYF
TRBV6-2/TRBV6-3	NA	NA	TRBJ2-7	TGTGCCAGCAGCCCTAATTCCAGGGGCGAGCAGTACTTC	CASSPNSRGEQYF
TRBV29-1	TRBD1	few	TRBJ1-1	TGCAGCGTATGCAGGGGGCTGAACACTGAAGCTTTCTTT	CSVCRGLNTEAFF
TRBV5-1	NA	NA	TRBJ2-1	TGCGCCAGCAGCTTGACTAGAACGGAGAATGAGCAGTTCTTC	CASSLTRTENEQFF
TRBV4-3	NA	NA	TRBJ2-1	TGCGCCAGCAGCCAAGGATTTCTAGGTAGCGGACCCTACAATGAGCAGTTCTTC	CASSQGFLGSGPYNEQFF
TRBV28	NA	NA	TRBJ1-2	TGTGCCAGCTGTGCGGCTCTCAACTATGGCTACACCTTC	CASCAALNYGYTF
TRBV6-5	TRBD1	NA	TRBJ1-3	TGTGCCAGCGGCGTTGGACAGGCTTTAGGAAACACCATATATTTT	CASGVGQALGNTIYF
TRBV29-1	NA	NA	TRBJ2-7	TGCAGCGTGGCGGGGACAGCCTCCTACGAGCAGTACTTC	CSVAGTASYEQYF
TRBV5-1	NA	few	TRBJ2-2	TGCGCCAGCGAACCGAGCGGGTCGTCCGGGGAGCTGTTTTTT	CASEPSGSSGELFF
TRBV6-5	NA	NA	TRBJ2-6	TGTGCCAGCAGGCAGGGAGGCGGGGCCAACGTCCTGACTTTC	CASRQGGGANVLTF
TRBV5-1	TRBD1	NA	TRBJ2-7	TGCGCCAGCAGCTTGACGACAGGGGACGAGCAGTACTTC	CASSLTTGDEQYF
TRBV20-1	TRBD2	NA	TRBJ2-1	TGCAGTGCTAGTGGCGGACTAGCGGGGTACAATGAGCAGTTCTTC	CSASGGLAGYNEQFF
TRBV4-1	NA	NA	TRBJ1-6	TGCGCCAGCAGCCAAGACTTGGGGGGGCGAAGATCACCCCTCCACTTT	CASSQDLGGRRSPLHF
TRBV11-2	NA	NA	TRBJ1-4	TGTGCCAGCAGCCCTGATAACAGGGATCGCATCGAAAAACTGTTTTTT	CASSPDNRDRIEKLFF
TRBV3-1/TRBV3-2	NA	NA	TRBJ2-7	TGTGCCAGCAGCCAAGACCCCCAGGGTGCCTACGAGCAGTACTTC	CASSQDPQGAYEQYF
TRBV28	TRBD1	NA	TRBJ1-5	TGTGCCAGCAGTTTCAGACAGGGCGGCTATCAGCCCCAGCATTTT	CASSFRQGGYQPQHF
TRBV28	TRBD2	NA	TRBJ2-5	TGTGCCAGCAGTTTCGTTAGCGGGGGAGAGACCCAGTACTTC	CASSFVSGGETQYF
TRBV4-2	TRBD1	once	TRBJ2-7	TGTGCCAGCAGATCCGGGACAGGGGTCGGTGAGCAGTACTTC	CASRSGTGVGEQYF
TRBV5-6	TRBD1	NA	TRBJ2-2	TGTGCCAGCAGCTCGGGACAGGTACTGACCGGGGAGCTGTTTTTT	CASSSGQVLTGELFF
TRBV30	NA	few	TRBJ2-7	TGTGCCTGGAGTCACGGGGTCCACTCCTACGAGCAGTACTTC	CAWSHGVHSYEQYF
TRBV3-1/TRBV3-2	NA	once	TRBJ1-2	TGTGCCAGCAGCCAAGGCACAACCGCTAACTATGGCTACACCTTC	CASSQGTTANYGYTF
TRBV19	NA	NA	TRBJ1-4	TGTGCCAGTAGTGCCGGGGAAAAACTGTTTTTT	CASSAGEKLFF
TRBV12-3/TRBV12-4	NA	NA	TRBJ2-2	TGTGCCAGCAGTTCTGACACCGGGGAGCTGTTTTTT	CASSSDTGELFF
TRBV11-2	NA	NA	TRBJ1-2	TGTGCCAGCAGCTCATCGACCATGACGGTTTATAGGGGCACCTTC	CASSSSTMTVYRGTF
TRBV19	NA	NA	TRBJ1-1	TGTGCCAGTAGTGCGGACAGTAGGAACACTGAAGCTTTCTTT	CASSADSRNTEAFF
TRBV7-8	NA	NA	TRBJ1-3	TGTGCCAGCAGCTTAGTCAGGGGACCGAGCTCTGGAAACACCATATATTTT	CASSLVRGPSSGNTIYF
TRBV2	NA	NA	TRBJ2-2	TGTGCCAGCAGTGAGGTCGCGGGAAACACCGGGGAGCTGTTTTTT	CASSEVAGNTGELFF
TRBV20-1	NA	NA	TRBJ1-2	TGCAGTGCTAGTTTGCGTGTGGGGGCGGATGGCTACACCTTC	CSASLRVGADGYTF
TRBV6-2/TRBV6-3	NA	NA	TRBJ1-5	TGTGCCAGCAGTTTCAGTCAACATCAGCCCCAGCATTTT	CASSFSQHQPQHF
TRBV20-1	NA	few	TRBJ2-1	TGCAGTGCTAGTCGCTACAATGAGCAGTTCTTC	CSASRYNEQFF
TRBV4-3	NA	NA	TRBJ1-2	TGCGCCAGCAGCCAAGCGACAGGCGATTATGGCTACACCTTC	CASSQATGDYGYTF
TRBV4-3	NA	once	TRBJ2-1	TGCGCCAGCAGCCAAGAAGCGGGCAATGAGCAGTTCTTC	CASSQEAGNEQFF
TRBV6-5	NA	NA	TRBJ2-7	TGTGCCACTCTAAGGCAGCCGGAGGGGGAGCAGTACTTC	CATLRQPEGEQYF
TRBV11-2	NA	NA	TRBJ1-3	TGTGCCAGCAGCCCCCGCGGGTCTGGAAACACCATATATTTT	CASSPRGSGNTIYF
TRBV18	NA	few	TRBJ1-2	TGTGCCAGCTCACCCACACAGGGTAACTATGGCTACACCTTC	CASSPTQGNYGYTF
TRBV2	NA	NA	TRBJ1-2	TGTGCCAGCAGTGAATTAGGACAAGTATATGGCTACACCTTC	CASSELGQVYGYTF
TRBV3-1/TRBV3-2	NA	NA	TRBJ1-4	TGTGCCAGCAGCCAAGTTCTCTTAGAAAAACTGTTTTTT	CASSQVLLEKLFF
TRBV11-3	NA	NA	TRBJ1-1	TGTGCCAGCAGCCCGCCCGGGGGTGACACTGAAGCTTTCTTT	CASSPPGGDTEAFF
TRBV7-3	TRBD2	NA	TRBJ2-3	TGTGCCAGCAGCTTAGGACTCGGGGAGGGCGATACGCAGTATTTT	CASSLGLGEGDTQYF
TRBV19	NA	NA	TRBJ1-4	TGTGCCAGTAGTATAGGTACAGGGCGAGAAAAACTGTTTTTT	CASSIGTGREKLFF
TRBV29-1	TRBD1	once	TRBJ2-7	TGCAGCGTTCAGACAGGGGGGGGCTACGAGCAGTACTTC	CSVQTGGGYEQYF
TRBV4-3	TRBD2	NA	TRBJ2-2	TGCGCCAGCAGCCCGACTAGCGGGAGATCAGCCGGGGAGCTGTTTTTT	CASSPTSGRSAGELFF
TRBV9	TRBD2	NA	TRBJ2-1	TGTGCCAGCAGCGTATGGAGCGGGGGTCACAATGAGCAGTTCTTC	CASSVWSGGHNEQFF
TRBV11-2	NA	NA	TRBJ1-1	TGTGCCAGCAGCTTAGGGGTTGCGGGGGCGCACACTGAAGCTTTCTTT	CASSLGVAGAHTEAFF
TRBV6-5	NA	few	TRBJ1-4	TGTGCCAGCCGTTTTTTGGGGACACGCACGGGTGAAAAACTGTTTTTT	CASRFLGTRTGEKLFF
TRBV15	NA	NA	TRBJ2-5	TGTGCCACCAGCAGTTTCTCCGGGACTTTCCAAGAGTCCCAGTACTTC	CATSSFSGTFQESQYF
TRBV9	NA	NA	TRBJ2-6	TGTGCCAGCAGCGCTGGGGAGGCTGTCACTGGGGCCAACGTCCTGACTTTC	CASSAGEAVTGANVLTF
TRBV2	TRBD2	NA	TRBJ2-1	TGTGCCACGATCGGGACTAGCGCCACCAATGAGCAGTTCTTC	CATIGTSATNEQFF
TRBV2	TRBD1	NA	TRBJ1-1	TGTGCCACAGGAATAAGACAGGGTGTAGCTGAAGCTTTCTTT	CATGIRQGVAEAFF
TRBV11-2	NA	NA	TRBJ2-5	TGTGCCAGCAGCGCCCGGGCAGGGGACCTTCGGGAGACCCAGTACTTC	CASSARAGDLRETQYF